Presented here are 15 T cell receptor beta chains from one specimen sequenced in a study of spatial heterogeneity in lung cancer. Time point denoted: sample taken at primary tumor resection. TCRdb passed the 5' RACE reads through MiXCR, listing each CDR3 protein once. The table shows under 40,000 distinct CDR3 sequences, with roughly 4.9% occurring only once. Material: PBMCs, obtained at surgery. The receptors here all came from a female donor with early-stage non-small cell lung cancer.

This clonotype was recorded many times. The V gene is TRBV29-1, the J gene TRBJ2-5; D is unresolved. Germline CDR1 SQVTM, CDR2 ANQGSEA. The length of the CDR3 is 10 residues. V shed 2 bases and J shed 3 bases, with 1 base lying between them. The CDR3 region is CSVEKETQYF. The DNA of the CDR3 is TGCAGCGTTGAAAAAGAGACCCAGTACTTC.

This clonotype was observed many times. The chain couples TRBV2 to TRBJ1-6; D is possibly TRBD1 (5 bases). The CDR3 is 13 amino acids. Per the germline V gene, CDR1 is SNHLY and CDR2 is FYNNEI. V was trimmed by 2 bases and J by 14 bases, leaving 13 bases between them. CDR3 loop: CASSEILGVALHF. The DNA of the CDR3 is TGTGCCAGCAGTGAAATTTTAGGGGTGGCCCTCCACTTT.

This clonotype was detected ten times or more. The CDR3 nucleotides read TGCGCCAGCAGCTTGGCACCTTTGGAGACCCAGTACTTC. As protein: CASSLAPLETQYF. This chain joins TRBV5-1 and TRBJ2-5; D is ambiguous. The V gene lost 0 bases and the J gene lost 5 bases, with 8 bases spanning the gap. The CDR3 spans 13 residues. CDR1 is SGHRS, CDR2 YFSETQ, per germline.

This clonotype occurred many times. The chain recombines TRBV5-1 with TRBJ2-7, with TRBD1 matching 7 bases. Germline-derived CDR1 and CDR2 are SGHRS and YFSETQ. The CDR3 length is 13 residues. Trimming at V came to 6 bases and at J to 0 bases, leaving 3 bases not matched to a gene. The CDR3 DNA reads TGCGCCAGCAAGGGACAGTTCTCCTACGAGCAGTACTTC. It codes for CASKGQFSYEQYF.

This clonotype has ten or more counts. This chain links TRBV24-1 with TRBJ2-3; TRBD1 aligns across 9 bases. The germline CDR1 and CDR2 sequences are KGHDR and SFDVKD. V lost 4 bases to trimming and J lost 6 bases; unmatched junction nucleotides: 10. The CDR3 has 16 residues. The CDR3 protein is CATSEGTGTFQDTQYF. The CDR3 DNA follows: TGTGCCACCAGTGAAGGGACAGGGACCTTCCAGGATACGCAGTATTTT.

This clonotype was observed a handful of times. The V gene is TRBV3-1, the J gene TRBJ2-7; 10 positions agree with TRBD2. The germline V gene encodes CDR1 LGHDT and CDR2 YNNKEL (reference sequence). The CDR3 has 14 amino acids. V dropped 6 bases and J dropped 1; count of bases not matched to a gene: 3. The CDR3 region is CASSKRGGSYEQYF. In DNA form, the CDR3 reads TGTGCCAGCAGTAAGCGGGGGGGATCCTACGAGCAGTACTTC.

The chain carries TRBV3-1 and TRBJ1-2; possibly TRBD1 for D (5 bases). This CDR3 contains 15 residues. Trimming left V 4 bases short and J 4 bases short, with 16 bases between. CDR1 is LGHDT and CDR2 is YNNKEL in the germline V gene (reference sequence). Written as DNA, the CDR3 is TGTGCCAGCAGCCTCCATCCAGGGCGTGGCTATGGCTACACCTTC. It is translated as CASSLHPGRGYGYTF.

This clonotype was observed many times. The CDR3 region has the DNA TGTGCCAGCAGAAGGACAGGGTTGGGAGGTGAAGCTTTCTTT. Protein sequence: CASRRTGLGGEAFF. The chain is built from TRBV12-3 or TRBV12-4 and TRBJ1-1, with TRBD1 matching over 8 bases. With 6 bases clipped from V and 7 bases from J, the junction kept 10 bases outside the gene matches. The CDR3 contains 14 residues.

This clonotype was observed a handful of times. J is TRBJ2-5 and V is TRBV5-4, with D hard to call. Germline V CDR1 and CDR2: SGHNT, YYREEE (reference sequence). CDR3 size: 15 residues. Deletions cut 4 bases from V and 1 base from J, with 14 bases between. The CDR3 loop reads CASSLFLGSQETQYF. CDR3 DNA: TGTGCCAGCAGCCTCTTCTTAGGATCCCAAGAGACCCAGTACTTC. Full variable domain (missing parts from reference TRBV5-4 and TRBJ2-5): ETGVTQSPTHLIKTRGQQVTLRCSSQSGHNTVSWYQQALGQGPQFIFQYYREEENGRGNFPPRFSGLQFPNYSSELNVNALELDDSALYLCASSLFLGSQETQYFGPGTRLLVL.

This clonotype was found many times. This rearrangement joins TRBV7-6 to TRBJ1-5; D unclear. The CDR3 is 15 amino acids. Germline V gene sequence: CDR1 SGHVS, CDR2 FNYEAQ. The V end was cut by 1 base, the J end by 1 base, with 8 bases between. CDR3 bases: TGTGCCAGCAGCTTAGACAGTACCAGCAATCAGCCCCAGCATTTT. This gives the protein CASSLDSTSNQPQHF.

This clonotype was observed many times. The chain uses TRBV27 and TRBJ1-5, with D possibly being TRBD1 (5 bases). This CDR3 contains 15 residues. Trimming pared 4 bases from V and 9 bases from J, leaving 19 bases between. Germline loops: CDR1 MNHEY, CDR2 SMNVEV (reference sequence). The CDR3 region is CASSSADGLGRPQHF. CDR3 sequence (DNA): TGTGCCAGCAGTTCCGCCGACGGGTTGGGGCGGCCCCAGCATTTT.

This clonotype has ten or more counts. The rearrangement uses TRBV19 and TRBJ1-5; D gene ambiguous. CDR3 length: 14 residues. V lost 7 bases and J 0 bases, leaving 10 bases between the germline ends. Germline V gene lookup returns CDR1 LNHDA and CDR2 SQIVND (reference sequence). Here the CDR3 reads CASTDIYSNQPQHF. The CDR3 DNA is TGTGCCAGTACTGACATTTATAGCAATCAGCCCCAGCATTTT.

The chain has TRBV12-3 or TRBV12-4 and TRBJ1-5; a weak D match, TRBD1 (6 bases). Trimming cost V 6 bases and J 4 bases, with 22 bases left between them. The CDR3 consists of 17 residues. The CDR3 protein is CASSYWGRKGRNQPQHF. In nucleotides, the CDR3 is TGTGCCAGCAGCTACTGGGGGCGAAAGGGGAGGAATCAGCCCCAGCATTTT.

For this clonotype: A much more abundant neighbour one base away suggests this may be a read error. The V gene is TRBV7-2, the J gene TRBJ2-3, with D perhaps TRBD1 (5 bases). The closer fit of TRBJ1-5 to the DNA end suggests the J call may be wrong. Germline V lookup: CDR1 SGHTA, CDR2 FQGNSA. This CDR3 spans 16 amino acids. CDR3 amino acids: CASSPLIRGSTDTQHF. Written as DNA, the CDR3 is TGTGCCAGCAGCCCCCTAATAAGGGGAAGCACAGATACGCAGCATTTT.

This clonotype was detected many times. The chain links TRBV7-2 to TRBJ1-6; the D is unclear. The germline V gene encodes CDR1 SGHTA and CDR2 FQGNSA. V was clipped by 1 base and J by 7 bases, with 8 bases between them. This CDR3 has 14 amino acids. The CDR3 region is CASSLVVQNSPLHF. The CDR3 DNA reads TGTGCCAGCAGCTTAGTTGTACAAAATTCACCCCTCCACTTT.